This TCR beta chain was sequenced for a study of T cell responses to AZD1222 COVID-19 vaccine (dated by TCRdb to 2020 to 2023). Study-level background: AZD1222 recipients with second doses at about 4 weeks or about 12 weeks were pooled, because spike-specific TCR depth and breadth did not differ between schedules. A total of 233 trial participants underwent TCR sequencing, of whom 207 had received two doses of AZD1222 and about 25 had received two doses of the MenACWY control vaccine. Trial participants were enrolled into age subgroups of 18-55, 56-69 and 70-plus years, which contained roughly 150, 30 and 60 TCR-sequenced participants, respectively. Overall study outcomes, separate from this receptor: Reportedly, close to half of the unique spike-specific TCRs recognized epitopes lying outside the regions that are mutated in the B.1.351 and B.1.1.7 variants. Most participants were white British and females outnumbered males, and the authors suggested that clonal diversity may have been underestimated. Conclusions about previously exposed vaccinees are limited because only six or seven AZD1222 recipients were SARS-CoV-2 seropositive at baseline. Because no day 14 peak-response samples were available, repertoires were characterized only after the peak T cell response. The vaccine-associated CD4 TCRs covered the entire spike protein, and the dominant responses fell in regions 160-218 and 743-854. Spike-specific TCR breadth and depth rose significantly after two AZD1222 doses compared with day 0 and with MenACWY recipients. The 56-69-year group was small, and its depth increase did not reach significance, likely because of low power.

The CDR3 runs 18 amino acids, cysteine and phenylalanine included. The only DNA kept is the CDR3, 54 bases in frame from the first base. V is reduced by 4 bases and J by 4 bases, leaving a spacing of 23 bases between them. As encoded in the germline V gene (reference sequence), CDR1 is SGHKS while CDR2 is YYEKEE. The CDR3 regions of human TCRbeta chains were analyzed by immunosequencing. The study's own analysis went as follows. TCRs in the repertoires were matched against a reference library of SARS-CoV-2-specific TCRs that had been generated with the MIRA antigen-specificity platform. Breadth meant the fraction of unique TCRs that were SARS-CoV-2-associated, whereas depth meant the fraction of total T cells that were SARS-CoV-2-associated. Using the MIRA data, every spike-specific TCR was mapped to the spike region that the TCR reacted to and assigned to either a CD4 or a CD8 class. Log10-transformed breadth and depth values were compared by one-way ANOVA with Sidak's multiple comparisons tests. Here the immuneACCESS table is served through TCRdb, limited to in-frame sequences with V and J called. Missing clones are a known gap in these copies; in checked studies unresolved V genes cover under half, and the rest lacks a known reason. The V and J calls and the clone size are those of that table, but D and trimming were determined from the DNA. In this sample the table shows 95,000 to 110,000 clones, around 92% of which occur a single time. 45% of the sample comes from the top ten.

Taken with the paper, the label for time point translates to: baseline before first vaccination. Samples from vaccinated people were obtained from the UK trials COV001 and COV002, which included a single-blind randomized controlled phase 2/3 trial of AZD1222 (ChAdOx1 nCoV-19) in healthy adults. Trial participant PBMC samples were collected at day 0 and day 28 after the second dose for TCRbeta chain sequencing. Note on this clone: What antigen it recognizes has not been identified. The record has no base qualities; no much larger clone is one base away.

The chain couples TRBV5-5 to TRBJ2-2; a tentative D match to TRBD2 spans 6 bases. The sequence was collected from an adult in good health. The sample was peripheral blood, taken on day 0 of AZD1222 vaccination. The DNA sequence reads TGTGCCAGCAGCCCCCTGGAGGGGCCGTTTGTGGGCACCGGGGAGCTGTTTTTT. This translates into CASSPLEGPFVGTGELFF.